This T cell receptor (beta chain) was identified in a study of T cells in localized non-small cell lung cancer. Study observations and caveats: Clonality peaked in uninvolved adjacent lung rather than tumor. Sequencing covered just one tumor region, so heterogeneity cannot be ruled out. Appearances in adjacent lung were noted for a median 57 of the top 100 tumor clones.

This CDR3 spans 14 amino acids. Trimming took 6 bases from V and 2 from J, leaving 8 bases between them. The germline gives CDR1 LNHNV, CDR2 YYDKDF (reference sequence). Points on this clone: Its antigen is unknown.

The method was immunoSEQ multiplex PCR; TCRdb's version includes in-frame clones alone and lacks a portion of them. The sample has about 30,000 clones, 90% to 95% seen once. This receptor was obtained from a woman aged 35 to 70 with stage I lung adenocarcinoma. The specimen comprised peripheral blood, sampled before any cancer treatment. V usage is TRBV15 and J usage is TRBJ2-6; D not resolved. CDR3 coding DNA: TGTGCCACCAGTCCCCGACCTGGGGCCAACGTCCTGACTTTC. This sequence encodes CATSPRPGANVLTF.